This T cell receptor (beta chain) was observed in a study of identical twins. Template switching introduced a universal primer site, and the cDNA bore unique molecular identifiers. TCRdb re-analysed the 5' RACE reads in MiXCR, keeping a single row per CDR3 protein. This sample yields about 530,000 distinct CDR3 sequences, of which about 20% are seen a single time; approximately 0.49% belongs to the top ten. A note on this clonotype: Its target is not known.

Trimming pared 5 bases from V and 6 bases from J, leaving 12 bases between. The germline V gene has CDR1 SGHVS and CDR2 FQNEAQ. CDR3 length: 13 amino acids. Study results and limitations: Diverse VJ usage suggested most zero-insertion clonotypes were not invariant T cells. Twins' surplus sharing was weaker for beta out-of-frame sequences.

This sample also appeared in a second study, on yellow fever vaccine responses in identical twins. That work adds: Reportedly, the T cell response mounted by twins to vaccine seemed partly convergent, partly personalized.

The specimen sequenced was CD4+ T cells sorted from blood. This receptor was obtained from a woman aged 18-35 years in good health. The chain carries TRBV7-8 and TRBJ2-3; no definite D call. The CDR3: CASSPIQPDTQYF. The CDR3 DNA sequence: TGTGCCAGCAGCCCGATCCAACCGGATACGCAGTATTTT. Based on the CDR3 plus reference TRBV7-8 and TRBJ2-3, the full variable domain is GAGVSQSPRYKVAKRGQDVALRCDPISGHVSLFWYQQALGQGPEFLTYFQNEAQLDKSGLPSDRFFAERPEGSVSTLKIQRTQQEDSAVYLCASSPIQPDTQYFGPGTRLTVL.